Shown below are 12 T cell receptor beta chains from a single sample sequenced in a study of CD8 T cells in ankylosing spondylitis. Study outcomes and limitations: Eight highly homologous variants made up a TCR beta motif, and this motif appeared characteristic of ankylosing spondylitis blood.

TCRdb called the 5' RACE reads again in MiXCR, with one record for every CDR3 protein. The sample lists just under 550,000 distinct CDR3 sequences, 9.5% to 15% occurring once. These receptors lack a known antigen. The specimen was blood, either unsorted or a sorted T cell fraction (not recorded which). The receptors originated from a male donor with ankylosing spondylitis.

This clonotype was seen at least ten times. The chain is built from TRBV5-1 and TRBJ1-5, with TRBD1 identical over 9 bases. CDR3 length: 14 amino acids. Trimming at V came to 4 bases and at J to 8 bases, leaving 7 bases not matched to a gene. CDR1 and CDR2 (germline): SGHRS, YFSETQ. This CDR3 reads CASSRGDRGEPQHF. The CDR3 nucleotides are TGCGCCAGCAGCAGGGGAGACAGGGGGGAGCCCCAGCATTTT.

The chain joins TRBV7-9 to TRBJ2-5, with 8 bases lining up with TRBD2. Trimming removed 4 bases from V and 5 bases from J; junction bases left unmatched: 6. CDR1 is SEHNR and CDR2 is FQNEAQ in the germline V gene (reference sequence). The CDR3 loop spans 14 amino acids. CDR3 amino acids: CASSSSGGRETQYF. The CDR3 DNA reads TGTGCCAGCAGCTCCAGCGGGGGCCGGGAGACCCAGTACTTC.

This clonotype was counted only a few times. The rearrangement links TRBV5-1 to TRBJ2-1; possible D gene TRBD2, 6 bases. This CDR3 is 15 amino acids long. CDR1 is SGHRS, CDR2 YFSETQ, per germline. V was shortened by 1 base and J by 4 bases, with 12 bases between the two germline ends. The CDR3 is CASSLNSGAYNEQFF. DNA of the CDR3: TGCGCCAGCAGCTTGAATAGCGGAGCTTACAATGAGCAGTTCTTC.

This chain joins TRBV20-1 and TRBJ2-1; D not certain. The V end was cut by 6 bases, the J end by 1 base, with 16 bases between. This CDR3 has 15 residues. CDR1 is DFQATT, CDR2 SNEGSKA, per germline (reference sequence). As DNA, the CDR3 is TGCAGTGCCACCCACTCCAGCGTGTCCTACAATGAGCAGTTCTTC. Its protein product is CSATHSSVSYNEQFF.

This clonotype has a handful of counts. The CDR3 is CASRDRSYEQYF. The CDR3 bases are TGTGCCAGCAGGGACCGATCCTACGAGCAGTACTTC. The J gene is TRBJ2-7, the V gene TRBV25-1; D gene uncertain. V lost 6 bases, J lost 1 base, and 7 bases lay in between. The CDR3 is 12 residues long. CDR1 is MGHDK, CDR2 SYGVNS, per germline.

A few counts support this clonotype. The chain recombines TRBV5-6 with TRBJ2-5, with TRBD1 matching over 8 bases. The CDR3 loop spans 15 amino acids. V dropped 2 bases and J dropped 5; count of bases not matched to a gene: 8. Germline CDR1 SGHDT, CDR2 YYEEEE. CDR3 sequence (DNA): TGTGCCAGCAGCTTTACGACAGGGGTCTATGAGACCCAGTACTTC. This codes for CASSFTTGVYETQYF.

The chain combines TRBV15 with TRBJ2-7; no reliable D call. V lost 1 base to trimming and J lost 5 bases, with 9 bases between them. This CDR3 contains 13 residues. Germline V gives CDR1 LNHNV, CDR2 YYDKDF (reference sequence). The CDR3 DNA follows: TGTGCCACCAGCAGAGGTTGGCTGGACGAGCAGTACGTC. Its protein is CATSRGWLDEQYV.

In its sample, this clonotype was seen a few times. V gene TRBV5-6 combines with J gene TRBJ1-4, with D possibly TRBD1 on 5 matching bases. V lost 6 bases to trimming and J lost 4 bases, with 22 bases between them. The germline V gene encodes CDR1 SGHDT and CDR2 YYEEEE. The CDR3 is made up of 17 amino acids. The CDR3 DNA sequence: TGTGCCAGCACCATTTACGGGATGACAGTTTATAATGAAAAACTGTTTTTT. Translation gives CASTIYGMTVYNEKLFF.

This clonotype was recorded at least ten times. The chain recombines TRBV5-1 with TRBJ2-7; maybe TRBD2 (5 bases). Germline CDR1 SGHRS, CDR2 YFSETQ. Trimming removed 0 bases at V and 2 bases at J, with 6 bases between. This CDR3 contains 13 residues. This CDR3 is CASSLAGTYEQYF. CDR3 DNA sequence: TGCGCCAGCAGCTTGGCCGGGACCTACGAGCAGTACTTC.

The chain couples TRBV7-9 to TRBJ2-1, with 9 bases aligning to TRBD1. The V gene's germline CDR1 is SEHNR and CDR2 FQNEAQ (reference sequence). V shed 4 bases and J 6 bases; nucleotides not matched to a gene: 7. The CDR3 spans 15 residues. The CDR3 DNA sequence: TGTGCCAGCAGCTGGGGACAGGGAGAGGGCAATGAGCAGTTCTTC. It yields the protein CASSWGQGEGNEQFF.

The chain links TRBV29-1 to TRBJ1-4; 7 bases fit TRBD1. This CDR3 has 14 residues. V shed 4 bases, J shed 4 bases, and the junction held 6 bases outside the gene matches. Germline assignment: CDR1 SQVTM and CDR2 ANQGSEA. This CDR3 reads CSVGQGGVNEKLFF. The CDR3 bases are TGCAGCGTTGGACAGGGTGGGGTTAATGAAAAACTGTTTTTT.

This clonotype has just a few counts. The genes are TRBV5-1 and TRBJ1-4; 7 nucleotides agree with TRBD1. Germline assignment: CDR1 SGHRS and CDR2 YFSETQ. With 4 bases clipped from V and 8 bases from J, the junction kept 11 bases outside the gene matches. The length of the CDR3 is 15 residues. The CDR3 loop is CASSLTGTEEEKLFF. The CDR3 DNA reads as TGCGCCAGCAGCCTCACCGGGACAGAGGAAGAAAAACTGTTTTTT.